This T cell receptor (beta chain) was documented in a study of cytomegalovirus exposure and HLA in healthy donors. General study results and limits: When a later analysis was performed, an Asian-associated ancestry cluster reportedly had fewer N-insertions than the approximately 690-donor mean.

Concerning this clone itself: Antigen unknown.

Researchers ran the PCR with 60 Vbeta and 13 Jbeta primers. This table comes from immunoSEQ multiplex PCR, and its TCRdb copy is limited to in-frame clones, with some not included. The table includes approximately 200,000 clones, roughly 83% detected once. Germline CDR1 SGDLS, CDR2 YYNGEE. V shed 5 bases, J shed 2 bases, and the junction held 13 bases outside the gene matches. The CDR3 totals 17 residues. This TCR came from a boy younger than 18 in good health and CMV-seronegative. The sample was PBMCs. This sequence joins TRBV9 and TRBJ2-3; 8 bases line up with TRBD2. CDR3 region: CASSPGRAGGHTDTQYF. CDR3 DNA sequence: TGTGCCAGCAGTCCCGGTCGGGCGGGGGGTCACACAGATACGCAGTATTTT.